Sequencing of this T cell receptor beta chain was carried out in a study of T cell changes during pregnancy in multiple sclerosis. Some clones are missing from TCRdb's copy, which holds only in-frame ones; the method was immunoSEQ multiplex PCR. The sample includes 20,000 to 25,000 clones, approximately 92% of them seen just once. Trimming shortened V by 6 bases and J by 0 bases, and 6 bases separated the two germline ends. Germline CDR1 LNHDA, CDR2 SQIVND (reference sequence). CDR3 length: 14 residues. The receptor's source is a female donor with multiple sclerosis, enrolled in a pregnancy study. The chain has TRBV19 and TRBJ2-6; TRBD2 is a possible D gene (5 bases). Source: CD8+ T cells from peripheral blood mononuclear cells, taken in the third trimester of pregnancy. CDR3 residues: CASSGISGANVLTF. In DNA, the CDR3 is TGTGCCAGTAGCGGGATCTCTGGGGCCAACGTCCTGACTTTC. Supplemented by reference TRBV19 and TRBJ2-6, the full variable domain reads DGGITQSPKYLFRKEGQNVTLSCEQNLNHDAMYWYRQDPGQGLRLIYYSQIVNDFQKGDIAEGYSVSREKKESFPLTVTSAQKNPTAFYLCASSGISGANVLTFGAGSRLTVL.